Below, 13 T cell receptor beta chains from the same sample are listed, as sequenced in a study of T cells in Graves' hyperthyroidism and ophthalmopathy. Regions amplified from RNA transcripts were the TCR beta CDR3 regions. The primer set for the first-round RT-PCR of the TCR CDR3 was HTBI. Via MiXCR, TCRdb re-called the multiplex PCR reads, giving one row per CDR3 protein. The data hold about 560,000 distinct CDR3 sequences, with over 15% observed a single time. The sample comprised blood. These receptors all stem from a woman aged 18 to 35 with Graves' hyperthyroidism.

Comment on this clonotype: Possible read error: a much larger clone is one base away. The chain couples TRBV20-1 to TRBJ1-1, with TRBD1 identical over 10 bases. V was pared by 3 bases and J by 11 bases, with 9 bases of the junction left unmatched. Germline V CDR1 and CDR2: DFQATT, SNEGSKA (reference sequence). This CDR3 region has 13 residues. CDR3 in DNA: TGCAGTGCTAGCGGGAAGGGACAGGGGATTGCTTTCTTT. As protein: CSASGKGQGIAFF.

The chain couples TRBV5-5 to TRBJ1-1, with D maybe TRBD1 (6 bases). Germline V gives CDR1 SGHKS, CDR2 YYEKEE (reference sequence). The length of the CDR3 is 11 residues. V was clipped by 6 bases and J by 8 bases, with 11 bases between them. The CDR3 loop is CASTEGTEAFF. In DNA form, the CDR3 reads TGTGCCAGCACCGAAGGGACAGAAGCTTTCTTT.

This clonotype appeared many times. This chain uses TRBV5-6 with TRBJ1-1; 7 positions agree with TRBD1. CDR3 size: 13 residues. CDR1 and CDR2 (germline): SGHDT, YYEEEE. After removal of 5 bases from V and 5 bases from J, the junction contained 6 bases not matched to a gene. CDR3 sequence: CASSLQGKTEAFF. In DNA form, the CDR3 reads TGTGCCAGCAGTTTACAGGGGAAGACTGAAGCTTTCTTT. Full variable domain (remainder filled in from reference TRBV5-6 and TRBJ1-1): DAGVTQSPTHLIKTRGQQVTLRCSPKSGHDTVSWYQQALGQGPQFIFQYYEEEERQRGNFPDRFSGHQFPNYSSELNVNALLLGDSALYLCASSLQGKTEAFFGQGTRLTVV.

This clonotype has more than one count but fewer than ten. V gene TRBV5-1 combines with J gene TRBJ2-5; D is unresolved. Germline V CDR1 and CDR2: SGHRS, YFSETQ. V was cut by 1 base and J by 5 bases, with 9 bases left in between. The CDR3 loop spans 13 amino acids. CDR3 DNA: TGCGCCAGCAGCTTGCAGTTTCGGGAGACCCAGTACTTC. Its translation is CASSLQFRETQYF. The variable domain in full, with the rest retrieved from reference TRBV5-1 and TRBJ2-5, is KAGVTQTPRYLIKTRGQQVTLSCSPISGHRSVSWYQQTPGQGLQFLFEYFSETQRNKGNFPGRFSGRQFSNSRSEMNVSTLELGDSALYLCASSLQFRETQYFGPGTRLLVL.

This clonotype was seen at least ten times. The CDR3 sequence: CASSFAAFGNEQFF. CDR3 coding DNA: TGTGCCAGCAGTTTTGCCGCCTTTGGCAATGAGCAGTTCTTC. J is TRBJ2-1 and V is TRBV28; D is ambiguous. Germline V gene sequence: CDR1 MDHEN, CDR2 SYDVKM. This CDR3 region has 14 residues. Trimming pared 3 bases from V and 6 bases from J, leaving 12 bases between.

There are many counts of this clonotype. This chain uses TRBV6-2 or TRBV6-3 with TRBJ1-1; D gene uncertain. CDR3 length equals 12 residues. Deletions cut 4 bases from V and 9 bases from J, with 12 bases between. Germline V gene data show CDR1 as MNHEY and CDR2 as SVGEGT. Here the CDR3 reads CASSLRHLQAFF. CDR3 DNA: TGTGCCAGCAGTTTACGGCATTTACAAGCTTTCTTT.

There are many counts of this clonotype. V and J are TRBV28 and TRBJ2-7, with D perhaps matching TRBD1 or TRBD2 (5 bases each). CDR3 length: 16 amino acids. V dropped 6 bases and J dropped 0 bases, with 18 bases sitting between them. CDR1 MDHEN and CDR2 SYDVKM come from the germline V gene. CDR3 DNA: TGTGCCAGCAGCTCACAAGGGACGGGCTTCTCCTACGAGCAGTACTTC. Amino acids: CASSSQGTGFSYEQYF. Full variable domain (remainder filled in from reference TRBV28 and TRBJ2-7): DVKVTQSSRYLVKRTGEKVFLECVQDMDHENMFWYRQDPGLGLRLIYFSYDVKMKEKGDIPEGYSVSREKKERFSLILESASTNQTSMYLCASSSQGTGFSYEQYFGPGTRLTVT.

Ten or more counts support this clonotype. The rearrangement uses TRBV5-1 and TRBJ2-1; 13 nucleotides line up with TRBD2. With 0 bases clipped from V and 5 bases from J, the junction kept 14 bases outside the gene matches. CDR3 length: 20 amino acids. The germline V gene encodes CDR1 SGHRS and CDR2 YFSETQ. The CDR3 spells CASSLVGTSGITPSHNEQFF. The CDR3 DNA reads as TGCGCCAGCAGCTTGGTCGGGACTAGCGGGATCACCCCCTCACACAATGAGCAGTTCTTC.

This clonotype was seen a few times. The chain has TRBV6-2 or TRBV6-3 and TRBJ1-2; tentatively, D is TRBD1 (6 bases). Germline CDR1 is MNHEY and CDR2 is SVGEGT. This CDR3 contains 15 residues. V was trimmed by 6 bases and J by 6 bases, leaving 20 bases between them. The CDR3 reads CASSLLPTGQNGYTF. The CDR3 nucleotides are TGTGCCAGCAGCCTACTCCCGACAGGACAAAATGGCTACACCTTC.

This clonotype occurred many times. The chain has TRBV3-1 and TRBJ1-1; TRBD1 matches 12 bases. The CDR3 length is 14 residues. The germline gives CDR1 LGHDT, CDR2 YNNKEL (reference sequence). After removal of 3 bases from V and 11 bases from J, the junction contained 7 bases not matched to a gene. CDR3 DNA: TGTGCCAGCAGCCATGGGACAGGGGGCGTAGGGGCTTTCTTT. Protein product: CASSHGTGGVGAFF.

The CDR3 sequence: CASSLGTGVNNSPLHF. DNA for the CDR3: TGCGCCAGCAGCTTGGGGACAGGGGTGAATAATTCACCCCTCCACTTT. The chain recombines TRBV5-1 with TRBJ1-6, with 9 bases matching TRBD1. Germline V lookup: CDR1 SGHRS, CDR2 YFSETQ. J was trimmed by 5 bases and V by 0 bases; bases with no gene match: 3. There are 16 residues in the CDR3.

This clonotype was observed many times. The V and J genes are TRBV11-2 and TRBJ2-1; 9 bases are a match to TRBD2. Trimming took 2 bases from V and 1 from J; bases not matched to a gene: 9. Per germline, CDR1 SGHAT and CDR2 FQNNGV. The CDR3 sequence is 18 residues long. The CDR3 sequence is CASSLQLSRGGSYNEQFF. The CDR3 coding sequence is TGTGCCAGCAGCTTACAGCTCTCGCGGGGGGGGTCCTACAATGAGCAGTTCTTC.

This clonotype came up many times. The chain joins TRBV6-1 to TRBJ2-7; no clear D. Germline-derived CDR1 and CDR2 are MNHNS and SASEGT. The CDR3 sequence is 14 residues long. Trimming left V 5 bases short and J 0 bases short, with 11 bases between. In nucleotides, the CDR3 is TGTGCCAGCAGTCCGACCCCGAGCTCCTACGAGCAGTACTTC. Translating it yields CASSPTPSSYEQYF.